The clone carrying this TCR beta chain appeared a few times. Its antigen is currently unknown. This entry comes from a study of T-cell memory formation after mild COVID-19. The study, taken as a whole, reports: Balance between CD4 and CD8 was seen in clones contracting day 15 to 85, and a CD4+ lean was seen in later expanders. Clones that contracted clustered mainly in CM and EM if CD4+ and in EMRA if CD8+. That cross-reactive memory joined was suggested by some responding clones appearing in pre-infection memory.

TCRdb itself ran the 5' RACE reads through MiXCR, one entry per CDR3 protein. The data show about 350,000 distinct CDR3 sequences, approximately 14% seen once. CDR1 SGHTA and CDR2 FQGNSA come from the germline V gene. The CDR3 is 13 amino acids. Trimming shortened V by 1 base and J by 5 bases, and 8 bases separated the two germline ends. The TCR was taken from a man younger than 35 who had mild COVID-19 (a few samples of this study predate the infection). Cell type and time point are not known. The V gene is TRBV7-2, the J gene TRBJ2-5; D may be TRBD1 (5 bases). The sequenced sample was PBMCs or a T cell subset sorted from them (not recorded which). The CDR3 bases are TGTGCCAGCAGCTTAGGACAGATGGAGACCCAGTACTTC. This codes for CASSLGQMETQYF.